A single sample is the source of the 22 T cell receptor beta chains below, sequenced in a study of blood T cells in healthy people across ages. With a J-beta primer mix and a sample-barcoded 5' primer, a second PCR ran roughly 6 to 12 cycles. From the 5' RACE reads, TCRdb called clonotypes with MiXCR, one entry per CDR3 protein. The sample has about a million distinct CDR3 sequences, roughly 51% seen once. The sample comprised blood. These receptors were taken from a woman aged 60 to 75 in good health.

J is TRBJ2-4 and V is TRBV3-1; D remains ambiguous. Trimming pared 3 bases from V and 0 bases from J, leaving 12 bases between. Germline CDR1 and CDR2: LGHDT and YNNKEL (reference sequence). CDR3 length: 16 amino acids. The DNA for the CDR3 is TGTGCCAGCAGCCAGGGCGGAGCATTAGCCAAAAACATTCAGTACTTC. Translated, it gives CASSQGGALAKNIQYF.

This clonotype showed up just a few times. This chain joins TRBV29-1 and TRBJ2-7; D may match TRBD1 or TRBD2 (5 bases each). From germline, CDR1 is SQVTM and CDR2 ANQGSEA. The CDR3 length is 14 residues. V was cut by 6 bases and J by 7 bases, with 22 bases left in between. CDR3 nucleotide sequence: TGCAGCGTCGTCCCGGGACGGTTCTCGGGGGAGCAGTACTTC. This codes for CSVVPGRFSGEQYF.

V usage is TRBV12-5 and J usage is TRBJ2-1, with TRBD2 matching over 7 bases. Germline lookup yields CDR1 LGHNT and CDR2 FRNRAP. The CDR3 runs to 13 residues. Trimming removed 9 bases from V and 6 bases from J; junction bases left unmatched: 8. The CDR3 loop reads CASGRFESNEQFF. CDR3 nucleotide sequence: TGTGCTAGCGGGAGGTTCGAAAGCAATGAGCAGTTCTTC.

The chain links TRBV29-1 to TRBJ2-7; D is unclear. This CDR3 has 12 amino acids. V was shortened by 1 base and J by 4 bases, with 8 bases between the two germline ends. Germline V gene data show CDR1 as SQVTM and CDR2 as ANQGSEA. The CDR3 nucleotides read TGCAGCGTTGAAGGTTCGGTGTACGAGCAGTACTTC. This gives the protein CSVEGSVYEQYF.

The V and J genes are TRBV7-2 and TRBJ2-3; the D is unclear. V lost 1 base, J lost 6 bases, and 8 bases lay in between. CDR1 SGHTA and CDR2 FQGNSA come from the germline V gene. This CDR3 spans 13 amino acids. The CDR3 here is CASSLDPRDTQYF. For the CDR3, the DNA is TGTGCCAGCAGCTTAGACCCGAGGGATACGCAGTATTTT.

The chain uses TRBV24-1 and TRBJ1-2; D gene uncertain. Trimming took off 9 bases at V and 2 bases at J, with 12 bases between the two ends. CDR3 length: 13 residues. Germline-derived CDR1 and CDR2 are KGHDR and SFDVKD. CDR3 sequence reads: CATEDPRNYGYTF. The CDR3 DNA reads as TGTGCCACCGAGGACCCAAGGAACTATGGCTACACCTTC.

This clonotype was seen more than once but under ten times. The CDR3 loop is CASSRTKSSGANVLTF. As DNA, the CDR3 is TGTGCCAGCAGCAGGACGAAGAGCTCTGGGGCCAACGTCCTGACTTTC. V is TRBV6-2 or TRBV6-3 and J is TRBJ2-6; D unresolved. The CDR3 has 16 residues. CDR1 is MNHEY and CDR2 is SVGEGT in the germline V gene. V lost 6 bases to trimming and J lost 0 bases, with 12 bases between them.

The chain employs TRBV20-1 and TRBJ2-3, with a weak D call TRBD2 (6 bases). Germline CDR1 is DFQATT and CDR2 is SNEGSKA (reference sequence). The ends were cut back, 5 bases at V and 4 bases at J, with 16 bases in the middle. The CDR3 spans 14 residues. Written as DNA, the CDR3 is TGCAGTGCTTCGATTCCGGGGGACCCAGATACGCAGTATTTT. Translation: CSASIPGDPDTQYF.

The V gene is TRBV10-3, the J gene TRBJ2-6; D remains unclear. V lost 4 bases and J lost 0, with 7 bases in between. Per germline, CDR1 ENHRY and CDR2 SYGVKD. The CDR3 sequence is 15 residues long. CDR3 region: CAISGSVSGANVLTF. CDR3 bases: TGTGCCATCAGTGGATCAGTCTCTGGGGCCAACGTCCTGACTTTC.

In DNA, the CDR3 is TGTGCCAGCAGTGGTAGGGTCATGCCTTTCTACGAGCAGTACTTC. This codes for CASSGRVMPFYEQYF. The J gene is TRBJ2-7, the V gene TRBV5-6; D gene ambiguous. Between the trimmed V and J ends, which lost 5 bases and 3 bases, there was a span of 18 bases. Per germline, CDR1 SGHDT and CDR2 YYEEEE. The CDR3 covers 15 residues.

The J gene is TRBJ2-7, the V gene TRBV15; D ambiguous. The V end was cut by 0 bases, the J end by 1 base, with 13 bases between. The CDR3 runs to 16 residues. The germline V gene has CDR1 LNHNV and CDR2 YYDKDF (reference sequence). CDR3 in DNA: TGTGCCACCAGCAGAGATCTCCCCAGGTCGTCCTACGAGCAGTACTTC. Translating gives CATSRDLPRSSYEQYF.

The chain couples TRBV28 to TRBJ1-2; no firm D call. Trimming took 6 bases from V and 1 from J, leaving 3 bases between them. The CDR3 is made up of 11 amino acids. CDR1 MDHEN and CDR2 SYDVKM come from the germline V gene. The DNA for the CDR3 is TGTGCCAGCAGACATAACTATGGCTACACCTTC. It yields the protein CASRHNYGYTF.

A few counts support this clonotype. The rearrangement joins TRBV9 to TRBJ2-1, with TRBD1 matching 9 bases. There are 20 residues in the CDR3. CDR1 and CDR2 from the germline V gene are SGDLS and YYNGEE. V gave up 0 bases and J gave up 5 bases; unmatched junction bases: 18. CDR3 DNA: TGTGCCAGCAGCGTAGGGGACAGGGCTACGGGATTACCTAGGGACAATGAGCAGTTCTTC. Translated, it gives CASSVGDRATGLPRDNEQFF.

CDR3 in DNA: TGTGCCAGCAGTGTGGACATCTATGGCTACACCTTC. Its translation: CASSVDIYGYTF. J is TRBJ1-2 and V is TRBV6-1, with D possibly being TRBD1 (5 bases). The length of the CDR3 is 12 residues. CDR1 and CDR2 from the germline V gene are MNHNS and SASEGT. V lost 4 bases to trimming and J lost 4 bases, with 7 bases between them.

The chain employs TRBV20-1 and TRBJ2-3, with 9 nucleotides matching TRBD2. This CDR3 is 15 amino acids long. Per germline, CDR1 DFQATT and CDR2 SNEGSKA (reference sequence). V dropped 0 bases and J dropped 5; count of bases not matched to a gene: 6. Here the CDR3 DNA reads TGCAGTGCTAGAGATCTCGGACTAGCGAGAGATACGCAGTATTTT. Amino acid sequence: CSARDLGLARDTQYF.

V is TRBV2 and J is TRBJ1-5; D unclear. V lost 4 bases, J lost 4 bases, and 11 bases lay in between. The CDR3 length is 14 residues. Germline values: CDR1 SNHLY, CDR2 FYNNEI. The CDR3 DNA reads TGTGCCAGCAGTGTTTCTGGTGGGAATCAGCCCCAGCATTTT. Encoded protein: CASSVSGGNQPQHF.

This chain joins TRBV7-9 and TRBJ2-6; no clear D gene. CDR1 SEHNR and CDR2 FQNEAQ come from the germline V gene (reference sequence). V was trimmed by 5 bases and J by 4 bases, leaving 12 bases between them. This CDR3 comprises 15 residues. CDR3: CASSTRLAGANVLTF. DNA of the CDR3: TGTGCCAGCAGCACCAGGCTTGCAGGGGCCAACGTCCTGACTTTC.

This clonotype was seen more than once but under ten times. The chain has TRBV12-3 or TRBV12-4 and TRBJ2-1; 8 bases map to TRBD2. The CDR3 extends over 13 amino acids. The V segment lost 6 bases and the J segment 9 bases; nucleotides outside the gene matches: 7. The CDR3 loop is CASRSSGTSEQFF. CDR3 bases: TGTGCCAGCAGGAGTAGCGGGACTAGTGAGCAGTTCTTC.

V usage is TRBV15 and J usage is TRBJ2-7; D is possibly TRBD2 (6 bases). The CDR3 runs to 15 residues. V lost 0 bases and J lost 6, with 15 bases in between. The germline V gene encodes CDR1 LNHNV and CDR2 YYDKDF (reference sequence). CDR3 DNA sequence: TGTGCCACCAGCAGAGATGAGACCCGGGGGAGCGAGCAGTACTTC. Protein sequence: CATSRDETRGSEQYF.

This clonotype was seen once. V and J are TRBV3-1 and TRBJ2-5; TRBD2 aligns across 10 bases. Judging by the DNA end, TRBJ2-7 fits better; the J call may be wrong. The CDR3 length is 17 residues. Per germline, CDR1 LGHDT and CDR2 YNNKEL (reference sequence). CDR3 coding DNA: TGTGCCAGCAGCCAAGGCCCTTCTAGCGGGAGAATCTACGAGCAGTACTTC. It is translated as CASSQGPSSGRIYEQYF.

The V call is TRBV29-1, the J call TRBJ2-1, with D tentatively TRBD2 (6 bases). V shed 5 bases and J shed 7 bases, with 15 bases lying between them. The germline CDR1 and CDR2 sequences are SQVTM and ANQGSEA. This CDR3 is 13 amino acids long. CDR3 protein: CSVFRTKPNEQFF. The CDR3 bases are TGCAGCGTTTTCCGGACTAAACCTAATGAGCAGTTCTTC.

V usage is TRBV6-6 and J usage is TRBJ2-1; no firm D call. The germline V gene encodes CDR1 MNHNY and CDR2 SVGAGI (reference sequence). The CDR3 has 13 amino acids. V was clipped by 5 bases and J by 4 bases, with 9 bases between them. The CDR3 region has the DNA TGTGCCAGCAGTGACGGAGAGTACAATGAGCAGTTCTTC. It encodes CASSDGEYNEQFF.